Below, 27 T cell receptor beta chains from the same sample are listed, as sequenced in a study of regulatory T cells in long-lasting Graves disease. Time point: newly diagnosed GD, antithyroid drugs for less than 3 months. PBMC RNA was the source of the TCR library. Sequencing libraries for TCR beta were prepared with iRepertoire HTBI primers and Arm-PCR of CDR3 regions. TCRdb reprocessed the multiplex PCR reads via MiXCR and lists one record per CDR3 protein. The sample lists some 350,000 distinct CDR3 sequences; under 20% were seen once. In addition, the sample was reused for a study of T cells in Graves' hyperthyroidism and ophthalmopathy.

The sequencing used peripheral blood mononuclear cells (PBMCs), collected at new diagnosis, from a patient treated with antithyroid drugs. The receptors derive from a woman aged 18-29 years with Graves disease.

This clonotype occurred a few times. The CDR3: CASSLTQGAWGYTF. The CDR3 coding sequence is TGTGCCAGCAGCTTGACACAGGGGGCTTGGGGCTACACCTTC. This rearrangement joins TRBV7-9 to TRBJ1-2; 9 bases align to TRBD1. In germline, CDR1 is SEHNR, CDR2 FQNEAQ (reference sequence). V was clipped by 3 bases and J by 8 bases; unmatched bases: 7. This CDR3 contains 14 residues.

The sample holds a few counts of this clonotype. The V gene is TRBV20-1, the J gene TRBJ2-3; D is perhaps TRBD1 (5 bases). The CDR3 spans 12 residues. Germline CDR1 DFQATT, CDR2 SNEGSKA (reference sequence). V was clipped by 5 bases and J by 0 bases, with 6 bases between them. This CDR3 is CSARQSTDTQYF. The CDR3 region has the DNA TGCAGTGCTCGACAGAGCACAGATACGCAGTATTTT.

About this clonotype itself: A much larger clone differs from this one at a single base, so this may be a read error. V gene TRBV6-5 combines with J gene TRBJ2-1; a weak D match, TRBD2 (6 bases). Trimming removed 1 base from V and 8 bases from J, with 18 bases in between. This CDR3 contains 16 residues. Germline V lookup: CDR1 MNHEY, CDR2 SVGAGI. The CDR3: CASSYWVAGFSHEQFF. CDR3 DNA: TGTGCCAGCAGTTACTGGGTCGCGGGGTTTTCTCATGAGCAGTTCTTC.

The V and J genes are TRBV6-2 or TRBV6-3 and TRBJ1-5; perhaps TRBD1 as D (5 bases). The CDR3 has 14 residues. CDR1 is MNHEY, CDR2 SVGEGT, per germline. Trimming took 5 bases from V and 2 from J, leaving 10 bases between them. The CDR3 here is CASSDGGGNQPQHF. The CDR3 region has the DNA TGTGCCAGCAGTGATGGGGGGGGCAATCAGCCCCAGCATTTT.

V usage is TRBV10-2 and J usage is TRBJ2-1; TRBD2 aligns across 7 bases. The length of the CDR3 is 14 residues. The germline V gene has CDR1 WSHSY and CDR2 SAAADI. Losses at the gene ends were 3 bases for V and 9 bases for J; bases not matched to a gene: 8. CDR3 loop: CASSDLAGESEQFF. The CDR3 bases are TGCGCCAGCAGTGACCTGGCGGGAGAAAGTGAGCAGTTCTTC.

This clonotype was counted many times. This chain links TRBV30 with TRBJ2-5, with TRBD2 identical over 7 bases. From germline, CDR1 is GTSNPN and CDR2 SVGIG (reference sequence). CDR3 length: 14 amino acids. J lost 1 base, V lost 4 bases, and 6 bases had no gene match. In nucleotides, the CDR3 is TGTGCCTGGACCGCGGGGGAGATCCAAGAGACCCAGTACTTC. Its translation is CAWTAGEIQETQYF.

Only a few counts were recorded for this clonotype. The chain uses TRBV20-1 and TRBJ2-3, with D uncertain. In germline, CDR1 is DFQATT, CDR2 SNEGSKA (reference sequence). The CDR3 runs 16 residues. V was clipped by 0 bases and J by 0 bases, with 13 bases between them. The CDR3 spells CSARDSRRTSTDTQYF. For the CDR3, the DNA is TGCAGTGCTAGAGATTCTAGACGTACTAGCACAGATACGCAGTATTTT.

This clonotype was counted many times. The V call is TRBV3-1, the J call TRBJ1-1, with D hard to call. V gave up 0 bases and J gave up 6 bases, with 11 bases separating them. Germline values: CDR1 LGHDT, CDR2 YNNKEL (reference sequence). The CDR3 length is 14 residues. The CDR3 loop is CASSQDLGRAEAFF. CDR3 DNA: TGTGCCAGCAGCCAAGATCTTGGAAGGGCTGAAGCTTTCTTT.

In its sample, this clonotype was seen a few times. CDR3 amino acids: CASSLLVGNSGNTIYF. DNA for the CDR3: TGTGCCAGCAGCTTACTTGTCGGCAACTCTGGAAACACCATATATTTT. This chain joins TRBV13 and TRBJ1-3; D is unclear. V was shortened by 2 bases and J by 0 bases, with 11 bases between the two germline ends. Germline CDR1 is PRHDT and CDR2 is FYEKMQ (reference sequence). The CDR3 is made up of 16 amino acids.

This sequence joins TRBV19 and TRBJ1-1, with D hard to call. Germline V gene data show CDR1 as LNHDA and CDR2 as SQIVND (reference sequence). V lost 8 bases and J 1 base, leaving 11 bases between the germline ends. The CDR3 extends over 13 amino acids. The CDR3 is CASALVANTEAFF. The CDR3, as DNA: TGTGCCAGTGCCTTGGTGGCGAACACTGAAGCTTTCTTT.

This clonotype was counted only a few times. J is TRBJ1-5 and V is TRBV5-1; 8 nucleotides align to TRBD1. CDR3 length: 14 residues. Looked up from germline, CDR1 is SGHRS and CDR2 is YFSETQ. Germline trimming cut 4 bases from V and 7 bases from J; bases unmatched to any gene: 7. CDR3 protein: CASSEGTGSQPQHF. The CDR3 nucleotides read TGCGCCAGCAGCGAGGGGACAGGTTCACAGCCCCAGCATTTT.

This chain connects TRBV19 to TRBJ2-1; D might be TRBD1 or TRBD2, each matching 5 bases. CDR1 is LNHDA and CDR2 is SQIVND in the germline V gene (reference sequence). The CDR3 totals 14 residues. Trimming removed 5 bases at V and 5 bases at J, with 13 bases between. The CDR3 loop is CASSLLGPHNEQFF. The CDR3 DNA sequence: TGTGCCAGTAGTCTCCTGGGACCACACAATGAGCAGTTCTTC.

In its sample, this clonotype was seen many times. This chain joins TRBV28 and TRBJ1-1, with 8 bases fitting TRBD1. The germline V gene encodes CDR1 MDHEN and CDR2 SYDVKM. Trimming removed 4 bases from V and 6 bases from J; junction bases left unmatched: 10. The CDR3 covers 15 residues. The CDR3 coding sequence is TGTGCCAGCAGTTCTCGGACAGGGAAATTGGCTGAAGCTTTCTTT. It encodes CASSSRTGKLAEAFF.

J is TRBJ2-7 and V is TRBV18; TRBD2 aligns across 7 bases. Losses at the gene ends were 2 bases for V and 3 bases for J; bases not matched to a gene: 4. Per germline, CDR1 KGHSH and CDR2 LQKENI. The CDR3 covers 14 residues. In nucleotides, the CDR3 is TGTGCCAGCTCACCAAAGGGAGGGAACTACGAGCAGTACTTC. Protein product: CASSPKGGNYEQYF. Drawing the rest from reference TRBV18 and TRBJ2-7, the complete variable domain is NAGVMQNPRHLVRRRGQEARLRCSPMKGHSHVYWYRQLPEEGLKFMVYLQKENIIDESGMPKERFSAEFPKEGPSILRIQQVVRGDSAAYFCASSPKGGNYEQYFGPGTRLTVT.

This clonotype was seen ten or more times. The chain combines TRBV28 with TRBJ1-4; D ambiguous. Looked up from germline, CDR1 is MDHEN and CDR2 is SYDVKM. Trimming stripped 3 bases from V and 0 bases from J, with 5 bases between. There are 14 residues in the CDR3. The CDR3 sequence is CASSFATTNEKLFF. CDR3 DNA sequence: TGTGCCAGCAGTTTTGCCACAACTAATGAAAAACTGTTTTTT.

This clonotype was counted many times. The rearrangement joins TRBV28 to TRBJ2-7; 7 positions match TRBD1. The CDR3 is 13 amino acids. Germline V lookup: CDR1 MDHEN, CDR2 SYDVKM. Trimming removed 4 bases from V and 10 bases from J; junction bases left unmatched: 10. The CDR3 region is CASSYRGFPEQYF. CDR3 DNA: TGTGCCAGCAGTTACAGGGGCTTCCCAGAACAGTACTTC. Filled out from reference TRBV28 and TRBJ2-7, the complete variable domain reads DVKVTQSSRYLVKRTGEKVFLECVQDMDHENMFWYRQDPGLGLRLIYFSYDVKMKEKGDIPEGYSVSREKKERFSLILESASTNQTSMYLCASSYRGFPEQYFGPGTRLTVT.

This chain joins TRBV27 and TRBJ2-6, with a possible D match to TRBD1 (6 bases). The germline gives CDR1 MNHEY, CDR2 SMNVEV (reference sequence). The CDR3 totals 19 residues. The ends were cut back, 4 bases at V and 0 bases at J, with 19 bases in the middle. The CDR3 sequence is CASSWTDPSPHSGANVLTF. For the CDR3, the DNA is TGTGCCAGCAGTTGGACAGACCCCAGCCCACACTCTGGGGCCAACGTCCTGACTTTC.

This clonotype was counted at least ten times. This chain uses TRBV2 with TRBJ2-1; no reliable D call. The CDR3 runs 8 residues. V was trimmed by 7 bases and J by 8 bases, leaving 0 bases between them. Germline CDR1 is SNHLY and CDR2 is FYNNEI. DNA of the CDR3: TGTGCCAGCAATGAGCAGTTCTTC. This gives the protein CASNEQFF.

The rearrangement links TRBV6-1 to TRBJ2-2; D gene uncertain. This CDR3 contains 14 residues. Trimming removed 7 bases at V and 4 bases at J, with 13 bases between. Germline CDR1 and CDR2: MNHNS and SASEGT. The CDR3, as DNA: TGTGCCAGCACTTTACTCTTGGGCACCGGGGAGCTGTTTTTT. Translated: CASTLLLGTGELFF.

This clonotype was counted only a few times. This may be a read error, as it is one base from a much larger clone. The rearrangement joins TRBV9 to TRBJ2-1; tentatively, D is TRBD1 or TRBD2 (5 bases each). The V end was cut by 4 bases, the J end by 10 bases, with 18 bases between. This CDR3 spans 14 amino acids. Per germline, CDR1 SGDLS and CDR2 YYNGEE. The CDR3 sequence is CASSPGRIPYEQFF. DNA for the CDR3: TGTGCCAGCAGCCCGGGACGGATACCCTACGAGCAGTTCTTC. Full variable domain (outside the CDR3, taken from reference TRBV9 and TRBJ2-1): DSGVTQTPKHLITATGQRVTLRCSPRSGDLSVYWYQQSLDQGLQFLIQYYNGEERAKGNILERFSAQQFPDLHSELNLSSLELGDSALYFCASSPGRIPYEQFFGPGTRLTVL.

This clonotype was detected ten times or more. This sequence joins TRBV2 and TRBJ1-6; no clear D. Trimming left V 7 bases short and J 10 bases short, with 14 bases between. CDR1 is SNHLY, CDR2 FYNNEI, per germline. The CDR3 loop spans 13 amino acids. CDR3 amino acids: CASMAALGSPLHF. DNA of the CDR3: TGTGCCAGCATGGCCGCCTTAGGGTCACCCCTCCACTTT.

This clonotype has ten or more counts. The chain joins TRBV20-1 to TRBJ2-7, with D perhaps TRBD1 (5 bases). V was shortened by 3 bases and J by 7 bases, with 19 bases between the two germline ends. CDR3 length equals 14 residues. The germline V gene encodes CDR1 DFQATT and CDR2 SNEGSKA (reference sequence). The CDR3 DNA sequence: TGCAGTGCTAGTCATTTCAGGGCCAGGGAAGAGCAGTACTTC. It translates to CSASHFRAREEQYF.

At least ten counts were recorded for this clonotype. V gene TRBV12-3 or TRBV12-4 combines with J gene TRBJ2-5; tentatively, D is TRBD2 (5 bases). The CDR3 is 13 amino acids. Trimming pared 7 bases from V and 7 bases from J, leaving 16 bases between. CDR3 amino acids: CASTPAEHATQYF. DNA of the CDR3: TGTGCCAGCACACCAGCGGAGCATGCGACCCAGTACTTC.

The CDR3 sequence: CASRVGQTNTEAFF. The CDR3 DNA reads TGTGCCAGCAGGGTAGGACAGACTAACACTGAAGCTTTCTTT. The chain recombines TRBV6-1 with TRBJ1-1, with D tentatively TRBD1 (6 bases). CDR1 is MNHNS, CDR2 SASEGT, per germline. The V and J ends lost 6 bases and 2 bases respectively, with 13 bases between them. The CDR3 has 14 residues.

This clonotype has at least ten counts. V and J are TRBV7-9 and TRBJ2-5, with D tentatively TRBD1 or TRBD2 (5 bases each). The CDR3 is made up of 13 amino acids. Germline CDR1 is SEHNR and CDR2 is FQNEAQ (reference sequence). V was trimmed by 5 bases and J by 1 base, leaving 8 bases between them. Here the CDR3 DNA reads TGTGCCAGCAGCCTCGGGACCCAAGAGACCCAGTACTTC. Translated: CASSLGTQETQYF.

This clonotype showed up many times. CDR3 nucleotide sequence: TGTGCCAGCAGCCCCGGGAGCGCCGAAGATACGCAGTATTTT. Its translation is CASSPGSAEDTQYF. The V and J genes are TRBV7-9 and TRBJ2-3, with D possibly matching TRBD2 (6 bases). This CDR3 comprises 14 residues. V lost 5 bases to trimming and J lost 5 bases, with 14 bases between them. CDR1 SEHNR and CDR2 FQNEAQ come from the germline V gene (reference sequence).

This clonotype was counted ten times or more. CDR3 residues: CASRHRDRVNQPQHF. CDR3 nucleotide sequence: TGTGCCAGCAGACACCGGGACAGGGTGAATCAGCCCCAGCATTTT. The rearrangement joins TRBV6-2 or TRBV6-3 to TRBJ1-5; TRBD1 agrees at 9 bases. CDR3 length: 15 residues. The germline V gene has CDR1 MNHEY and CDR2 SVGEGT. V lost 6 bases and J lost 4; bases outside the gene matches: 7.